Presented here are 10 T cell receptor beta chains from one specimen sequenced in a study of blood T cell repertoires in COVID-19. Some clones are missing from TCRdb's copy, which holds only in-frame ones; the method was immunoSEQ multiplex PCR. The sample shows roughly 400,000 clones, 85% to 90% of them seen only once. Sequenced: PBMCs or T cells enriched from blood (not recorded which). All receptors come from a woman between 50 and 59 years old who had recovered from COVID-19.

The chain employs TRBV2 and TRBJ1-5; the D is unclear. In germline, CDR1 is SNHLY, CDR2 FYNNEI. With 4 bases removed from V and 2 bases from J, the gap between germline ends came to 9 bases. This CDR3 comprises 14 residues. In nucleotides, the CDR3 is TGTGCCAGCAGTGCTGAGAGGGGCAATCAGCCCCAGCATTTT. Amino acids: CASSAERGNQPQHF. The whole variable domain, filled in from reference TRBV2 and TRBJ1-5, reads EPEVTQTPSHQVTQMGQEVILRCVPISNHLYFYWYRQILGQKVEFLVSFYNNEISEKSEIFDDQFSVERPDGSNFTLKIRSTKLEDSAMYFCASSAERGNQPQHFGDGTRLSIL.

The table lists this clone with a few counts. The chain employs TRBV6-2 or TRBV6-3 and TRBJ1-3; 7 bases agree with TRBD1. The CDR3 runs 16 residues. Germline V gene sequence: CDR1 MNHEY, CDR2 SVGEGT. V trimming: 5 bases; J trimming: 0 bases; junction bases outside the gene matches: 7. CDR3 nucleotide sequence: TGTGCCAGCAGTAGGACGGGACAGAGCTCTGGAAACACCATATATTTT. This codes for CASSRTGQSSGNTIYF.

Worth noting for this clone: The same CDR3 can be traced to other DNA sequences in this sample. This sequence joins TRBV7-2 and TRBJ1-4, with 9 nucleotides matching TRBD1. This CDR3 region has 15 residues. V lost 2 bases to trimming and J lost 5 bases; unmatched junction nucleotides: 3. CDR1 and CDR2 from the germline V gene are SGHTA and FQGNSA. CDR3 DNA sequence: TGTGCCAGCAGCTTATTTGGGACAGGGAATGAAAAACTGTTTTTT. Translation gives CASSLFGTGNEKLFF.

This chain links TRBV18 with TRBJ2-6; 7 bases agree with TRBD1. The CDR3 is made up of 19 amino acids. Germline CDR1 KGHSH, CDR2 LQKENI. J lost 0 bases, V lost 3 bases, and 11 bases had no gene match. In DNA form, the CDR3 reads TGTGCCAGCTCACCCAAGATCGGGACAGATTACTCTGGGGCCAACGTCCTGACTTTC. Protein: CASSPKIGTDYSGANVLTF.

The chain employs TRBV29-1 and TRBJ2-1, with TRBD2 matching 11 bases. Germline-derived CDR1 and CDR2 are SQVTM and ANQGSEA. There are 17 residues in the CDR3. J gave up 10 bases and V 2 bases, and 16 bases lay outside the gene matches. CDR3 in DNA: TGCAGCGTTGAACCCGTAACTAGCGGGGGCATTACCAACGAGCAGTTCTTC. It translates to CSVEPVTSGGITNEQFF.

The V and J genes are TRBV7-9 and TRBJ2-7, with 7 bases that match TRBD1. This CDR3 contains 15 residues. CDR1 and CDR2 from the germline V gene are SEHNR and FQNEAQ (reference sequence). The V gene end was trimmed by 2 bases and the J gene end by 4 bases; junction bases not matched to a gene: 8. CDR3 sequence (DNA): TGTGCCAGCAGCTTAAAGGGACAGCCTCCTTACGAGCAGTACTTC. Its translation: CASSLKGQPPYEQYF.

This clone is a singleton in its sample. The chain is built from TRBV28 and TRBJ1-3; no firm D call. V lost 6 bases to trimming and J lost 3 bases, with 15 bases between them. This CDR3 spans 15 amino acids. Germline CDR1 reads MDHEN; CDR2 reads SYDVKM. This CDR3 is CASSPPGGLGNTIYF. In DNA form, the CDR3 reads TGTGCCAGCAGCCCCCCGGGAGGCCTTGGAAACACCATATATTTT.

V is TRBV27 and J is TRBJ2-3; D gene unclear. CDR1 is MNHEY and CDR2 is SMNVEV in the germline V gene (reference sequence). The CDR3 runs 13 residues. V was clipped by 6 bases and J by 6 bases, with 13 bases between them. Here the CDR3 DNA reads TGTGCCAGCAGGGTTTGGGTGGAGGATACGCAGTATTTT. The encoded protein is CASRVWVEDTQYF.

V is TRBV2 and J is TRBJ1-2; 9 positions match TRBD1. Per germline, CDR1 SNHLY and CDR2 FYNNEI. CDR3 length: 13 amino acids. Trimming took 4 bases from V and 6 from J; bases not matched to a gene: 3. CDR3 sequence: CASSAWTGDGYTF. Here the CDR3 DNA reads TGTGCCAGCAGTGCCTGGACAGGGGATGGCTACACCTTC.

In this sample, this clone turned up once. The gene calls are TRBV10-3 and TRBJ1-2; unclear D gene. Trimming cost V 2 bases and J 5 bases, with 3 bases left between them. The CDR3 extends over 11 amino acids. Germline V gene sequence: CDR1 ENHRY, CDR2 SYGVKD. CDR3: CAISELYGYTF. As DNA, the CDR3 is TGTGCCATCAGTGAGCTATATGGCTACACCTTC.